These 3 T cell receptor beta chains were all obtained from the same sample, sequenced in a study of CD8+CD57+ T cells in acquired aplastic anemia. CDR3 and TCR beta VDJ profiling relied on a genomic DNA template. TCRdb independently ran MiXCR on the reads; one entry per CDR3 protein. The table has 200,000 to 250,000 distinct CDR3 sequences, around three fifths seen once. Those patients picked for sequencing had displayed CD8+CD57+ cell expansion on flow cytometry. The sequencing sample was made of sorted CD4+, CD8+, or CD8+CD57+ T cells (not recorded which) from PBMCs. Receptor source: a human donor with aplastic anemia.

The count of this clonotype is one. The chain couples TRBV2 to TRBJ2-2; 7 bases agree with TRBD2. Germline V lookup: CDR1 SNHLY, CDR2 FYNNEI. The V segment lost 6 bases and the J segment 0 bases; nucleotides outside the gene matches: 4. CDR3 length: 15 residues. The CDR3 DNA reads as TGTGCCAGCAGCTCCGGGACTACGAACACCGGGGAGCTGTTTTTT. Protein: CASSSGTTNTGELFF.

Ten or more counts support this clonotype. The rearrangement links TRBV25-1 to TRBJ1-2; the match to TRBD1 covers 9 bases. V was clipped by 6 bases and J by 7 bases; unmatched bases: 15. CDR3 length equals 16 residues. Per germline, CDR1 MGHDK and CDR2 SYGVNS. CDR3 in DNA: TGTGCCAGCAGACCGGACAGGGGACTCCCTTTTGGTGGCTACACCTTC. Its translation: CASRPDRGLPFGGYTF.

The genes are TRBV15 and TRBJ1-4, with D uncertain. The germline V gene has CDR1 LNHNV and CDR2 YYDKDF (reference sequence). The V and J ends lost 2 bases and 0 bases respectively, with 7 bases between them. There are 15 residues in the CDR3. Here the CDR3 reads CATSRQVATNEKLFF. In nucleotides, the CDR3 is TGTGCCACCAGCAGACAGGTCGCAACTAATGAAAAACTGTTTTTT.